This T cell receptor beta chain was identified during a study of cytomegalovirus exposure and HLA in healthy donors. Study outcomes and limitations: Whilst most TCR sequences proved rare, a subset of public TCRs occurred across many donors.

Germline V gives CDR1 SGHAT, CDR2 FQNNGV. After removal of 0 bases from V and 7 bases from J, the junction contained 4 bases not matched to a gene. The CDR3 runs to 14 residues. At collection, donors were nominally healthy, but unrecorded immune exposures were probable. This clone occurred once. Its specificity is not known. In the PCR, 60 Vbeta and 13 Jbeta primers were used. Original handling: Among the unique TCR beta chains that a later analysis counted, about 85 million in all, roughly 10 million were shared. Clones were read by immunoSEQ multiplex PCR, and TCRdb kept only the in-frame ones, dropping some. The V and J calls and clone size were taken over from that table, and D and trimming were inferred from the DNA. The table shows approximately 110,000 clones, with about 79% occurring only once.

V gene TRBV11-2 combines with J gene TRBJ2-7, with 9 bases that match TRBD2. Material for sequencing was PBMCs. This TCR came from a man in his forties or fifties in good health and CMV-seropositive. The CDR3 DNA reads as TGTGCCAGCAGCTTAGATCGGGCGGGGGGGGAGCAGTACTTC. It specifies CASSLDRAGGEQYF.